This T cell receptor (beta chain) stems from a study of graft-versus-host responses after intestinal transplantation. Comments on this clone: Antigen unknown. The junction departs from germline at one end; a sequencing error may be responsible.

Germline V gene sequence: CDR1 SSHAT, CDR2 FNYEAQ (reference sequence). This CDR3 comprises 14 residues. Assay used: immunoSEQ multiplex PCR; TCRdb lists only in-frame clones, some missing. The table lists more than 85,000 clones, around 95% of them singletons. Study observations and caveats: Early post-transplant HvG declines were associated with peak circulating GvH clone levels. Ileal or blood samples showed some GvH clones first, and such clones were also found in recipient marrow.

This TCR was sampled from a human donor who received an intestinal transplant. The sequencing used unstimulated CD8+ T cells sorted from spleen or lymph node cells, collected before intestinal transplant. The genes are TRBV7-7 and TRBJ2-7, with 8 bases matching TRBD1. CDR3 region: CASSERTGNHEQYF. The CDR3 coding sequence is TGTGCTAGCAGCGAGCGGACAGGGAACCACGAGCAGTACTTC.